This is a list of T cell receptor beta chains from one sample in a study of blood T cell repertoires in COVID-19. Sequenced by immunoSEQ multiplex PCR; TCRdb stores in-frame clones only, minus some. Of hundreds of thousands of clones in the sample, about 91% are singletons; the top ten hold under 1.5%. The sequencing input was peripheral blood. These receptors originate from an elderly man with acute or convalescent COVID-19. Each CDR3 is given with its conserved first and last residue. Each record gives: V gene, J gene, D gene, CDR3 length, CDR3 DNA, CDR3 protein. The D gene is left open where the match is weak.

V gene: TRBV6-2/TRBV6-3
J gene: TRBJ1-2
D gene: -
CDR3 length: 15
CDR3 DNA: TGTGCCAGCAGTTACAGGGGATCTGGGACTCACGGCTACACCTTC
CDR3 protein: CASSYRGSGTHGYTF

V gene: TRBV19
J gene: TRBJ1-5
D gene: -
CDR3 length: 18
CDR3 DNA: TGTGCCAGTAGTATAGCCCTCGCGGGGGCCGAAAGCAATCAGCCCCAGCATTTT
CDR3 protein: CASSIALAGAESNQPQHF

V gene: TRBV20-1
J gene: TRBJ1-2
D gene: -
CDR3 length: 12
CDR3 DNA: TGCAGTGCTAGTACAGGGATCTATGGCTACACCTTC
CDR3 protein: CSASTGIYGYTF

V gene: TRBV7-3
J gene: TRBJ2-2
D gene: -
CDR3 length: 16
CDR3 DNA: TGTGCCAGCAGCCCCCAAGGGGGGACAGAGACCGGGGAGCTGTTTTTT
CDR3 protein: CASSPQGGTETGELFF

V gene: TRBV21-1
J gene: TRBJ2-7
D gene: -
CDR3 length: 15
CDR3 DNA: TGTGCCAGCACCCGCGGGGCGGGCCGAACCTACGAGCAGTACTTC
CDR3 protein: CASTRGAGRTYEQYF

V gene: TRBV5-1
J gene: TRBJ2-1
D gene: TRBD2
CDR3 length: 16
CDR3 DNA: TGCGCCAGCAGCTCCCCGGGCGGGGGATCCTACAATGAGCAGTTCTTC
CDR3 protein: CASSSPGGGSYNEQFF

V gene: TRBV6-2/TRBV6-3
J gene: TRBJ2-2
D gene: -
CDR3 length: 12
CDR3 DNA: TGTGCCAGCAGCCGCGGGGTTCGGGAGCTGTTTTTT
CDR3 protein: CASSRGVRELFF

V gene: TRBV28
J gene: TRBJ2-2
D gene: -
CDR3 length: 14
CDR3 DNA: TGTGCCAGCAGGCCTGACAGTGTCACCGGGGAGCTGTTTTTT
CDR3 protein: CASRPDSVTGELFF

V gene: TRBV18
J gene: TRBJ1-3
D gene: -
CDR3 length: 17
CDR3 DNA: TGTGCCAGCTCACCACGAGTTGCCCCAAGCTCTGGAAACACCATATATTTT
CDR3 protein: CASSPRVAPSSGNTIYF

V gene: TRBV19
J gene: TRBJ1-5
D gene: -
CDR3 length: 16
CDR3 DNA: TGTGCCAGTACCTCCCCCCCAGGGGCGCTCAATCAGCCCCAGCATTTT
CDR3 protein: CASTSPPGALNQPQHF

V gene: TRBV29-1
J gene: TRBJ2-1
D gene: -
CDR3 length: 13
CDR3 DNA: TGCAGCGTTGTAGGGGGGGGTTACAATGAGCAGTTCTTC
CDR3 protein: CSVVGGGYNEQFF

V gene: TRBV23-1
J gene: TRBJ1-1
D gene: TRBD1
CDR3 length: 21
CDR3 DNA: TGCGCCAGCAGTCAATCAATCGGACAGGGTGGTCAAAGAAAGAAGAGCACTGAAGCTTTCTTT
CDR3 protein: CASSQSIGQGGQRKKSTEAFF